Here is one TCR beta chain with its context. Germline CDR1 is LGHNT and CDR2 is FRNRAP. CDR3 length: 15 amino acids. V shed 5 bases, J shed 4 bases, and the junction held 9 bases outside the gene matches. The protocol was immunoSEQ multiplex PCR, while the TCRdb copy is restricted to in-frame clones and leaves out a portion. The table records fewer than 350,000 clones, approximately 91% of them present only once. This sample was included in a study of blood T cell repertoires in COVID-19. For the study at large: Samples came from the United States, Italy and Spain, spanning acute and convalescent COVID-19. Nucleic acid was either cDNA or gDNA, and it came from T cells, B-cell-depleted T cells, or PBMCs.

Participant-reported clinical history was the basis for cohort assignment. Cohort 3 recovered donors had two negative PCRs, clearance, or symptom resolution. The sequenced material came from PBMCs or T cells enriched from blood (not recorded which). The receptor comes from a woman in her 40s who had recovered from COVID-19. The chain has TRBV12-5 and TRBJ1-2; 8 bases agree with TRBD1. CDR3 loop: CASGSRDRWIYGYTF. The CDR3 nucleotides read TGTGCTAGTGGTAGCCGGGACAGGTGGATCTATGGCTACACCTTC.